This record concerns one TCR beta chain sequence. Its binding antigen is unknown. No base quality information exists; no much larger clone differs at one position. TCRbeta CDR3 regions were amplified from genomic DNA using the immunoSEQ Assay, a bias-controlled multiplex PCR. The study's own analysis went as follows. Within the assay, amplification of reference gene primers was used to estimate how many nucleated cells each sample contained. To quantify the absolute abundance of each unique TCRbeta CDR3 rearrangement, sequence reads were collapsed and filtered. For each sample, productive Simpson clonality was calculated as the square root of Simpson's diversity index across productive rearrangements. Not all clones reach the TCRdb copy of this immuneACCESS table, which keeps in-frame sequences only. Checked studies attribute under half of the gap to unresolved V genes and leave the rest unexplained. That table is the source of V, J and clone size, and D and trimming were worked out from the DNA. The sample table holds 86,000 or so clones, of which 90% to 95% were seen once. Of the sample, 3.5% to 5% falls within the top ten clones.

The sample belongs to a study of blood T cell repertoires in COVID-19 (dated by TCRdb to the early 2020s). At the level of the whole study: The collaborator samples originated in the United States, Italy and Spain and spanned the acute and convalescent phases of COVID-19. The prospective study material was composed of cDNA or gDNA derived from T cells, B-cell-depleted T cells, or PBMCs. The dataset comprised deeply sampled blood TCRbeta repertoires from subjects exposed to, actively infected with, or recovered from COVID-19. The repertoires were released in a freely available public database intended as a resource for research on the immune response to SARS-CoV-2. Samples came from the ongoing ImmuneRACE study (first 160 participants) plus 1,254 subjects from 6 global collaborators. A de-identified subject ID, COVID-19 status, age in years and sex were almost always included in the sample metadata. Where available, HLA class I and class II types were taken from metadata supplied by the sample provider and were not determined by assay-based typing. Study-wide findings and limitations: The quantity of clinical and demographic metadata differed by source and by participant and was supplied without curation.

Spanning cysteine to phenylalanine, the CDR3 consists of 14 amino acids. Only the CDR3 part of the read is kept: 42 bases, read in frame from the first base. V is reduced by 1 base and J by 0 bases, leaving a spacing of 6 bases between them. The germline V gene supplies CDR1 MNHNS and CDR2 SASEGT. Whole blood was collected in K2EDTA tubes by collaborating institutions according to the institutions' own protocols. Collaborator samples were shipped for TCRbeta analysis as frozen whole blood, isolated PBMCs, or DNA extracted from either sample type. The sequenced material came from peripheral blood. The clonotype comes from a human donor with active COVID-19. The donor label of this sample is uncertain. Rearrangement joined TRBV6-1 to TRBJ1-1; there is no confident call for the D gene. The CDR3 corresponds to CASSEGALNTEAFF. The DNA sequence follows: TGTGCCAGCAGTGAAGGGGCCTTGAACACTGAAGCTTTCTTT.